These T cell receptor beta chains were read from a single sample in a study of blood T cell repertoires in COVID-19. Data came from immunoSEQ multiplex PCR; TCRdb stores just in-frame clones and leaves some out. This sample yields 150,000 to 200,000 clones, of which around nine tenths are seen a single time; 2.7% belongs to the top ten. The sample was peripheral blood. The origin of the receptors is a man aged 35-49 years with active or convalescent COVID-19. Each CDR3 is given with its conserved first and last residue. A D gene is named only where the DNA matches it firmly. Size is omitted from some rows. Given values are once, few, many or a class for expanded clones.

V	size	J	D	DNA	CDR3
TRBV3-1/TRBV3-2	-	TRBJ1-3	TRBD1	TGTGCCAGCAGCCAAATCCGGACAGGGGGAAACACCATATATTTT	CASSQIRTGGNTIYF
TRBV4-1	-	TRBJ2-2	TRBD1	TGCGCCAGCAGCCACCGTTCGACAGGGGTGAACACCGGGGAGCTGTTTTTT	CASSHRSTGVNTGELFF
TRBV9	-	TRBJ1-3	-	TGTGCCAGCAGCGTTGAGCAGGGATCTGGAAACACCATATATTTT	CASSVEQGSGNTIYF
TRBV2	-	TRBJ2-3	-	TGTGCCAGCAGTGGAACCCCTACTACCAGTACACGGTATTTT	CASSGTPTTSTRYF
TRBV21-1	-	TRBJ1-1	-	TGTGCCAGCAGCAAAGCCAGGGGAAGGTTTTGGGCTTTCTTT	CASSKARGRFWAFF
TRBV11-2	once	TRBJ1-2	-	TGTGCCAGCAGCTCTACTCGGACACCTCACTATGGCTACACCTTC	CASSSTRTPHYGYTF
TRBV2	-	TRBJ2-7	TRBD2	TGTGCCAGCACCGGACTAGCGGGATCCTACGAGCAGTACTTC	CASTGLAGSYEQYF
TRBV2	-	TRBJ2-5	-	TGTGCCAGCTCGAGGATAGCTGAGACCCAGTACTTC	CASSRIAETQYF
TRBV7-8	-	TRBJ1-6	TRBD1	TGTGCCAGCAGCTTACTCGGACAGGATCAGACACCCCTCCACTTT	CASSLLGQDQTPLHF
TRBV5-4	-	TRBJ2-3	-	TGTGCCAGCAGTCTGACAGCAGGTAGCACAGATACGCAGTATTTT	CASSLTAGSTDTQYF
TRBV29-1	-	TRBJ1-2	-	TGCAGCGTTGAAGGGCACAGGGAGTACTACACCTTC	CSVEGHREYYTF
TRBV6-2/TRBV6-3	-	TRBJ2-4	TRBD2	TGTGCCAGCAGTTACCGGGAGGGGCGAAACATTCAGTACTTC	CASSYREGRNIQYF
TRBV30	-	TRBJ2-1	-	TGTGCCACCCGCGGGCAGTTTGAGCAGTTCTTC	CATRGQFEQFF
TRBV24-1	-	TRBJ2-1	TRBD2	TGTGCCACCAGTACCCGGGGGGGCTACAATGAGCAGTTCTTC	CATSTRGGYNEQFF
TRBV9	-	TRBJ1-5	TRBD1	TGTGCCAGCAGCGGAGGGGGACAGGTCGGGCAGCCCCAGCATTTT	CASSGGGQVGQPQHF
TRBV27	-	TRBJ2-1	TRBD2	TGTGCCAGCAGTCGAACTAGCGGGCGGAGCTCCTACAATGAGCAGTTCTTC	CASSRTSGRSSYNEQFF
TRBV2	-	TRBJ1-5	-	TGTGCCAGCACGGGGGACGGTAGCAATCAGCCCCAGCATTTT	CASTGDGSNQPQHF
TRBV12-5	-	TRBJ1-3	-	TGTGCTAGTGGTTTGGCGGGATCTGGAAACACCATATATTTT	CASGLAGSGNTIYF
TRBV10-1	-	TRBJ1-4	-	TGCGCCAGCAGTCCCCAGCCCGGGGAAAAACTGTTTTTT	CASSPQPGEKLFF
TRBV5-4	once	TRBJ2-1	-	TGTGCCAGCAGCGCGACAGGGGGTAGCGGGGGGTTTGAGCAGTTCTTC	CASSATGGSGGFEQFF
TRBV9	-	TRBJ1-1	-	TGTGCCAGCAGCGTATTGGCAGATATGAACACTGAAGCTTTCTTT	CASSVLADMNTEAFF
TRBV9	-	TRBJ1-1	-	TGTGCCAGCAGCGCAGATCCCGACACTGAAGCTTTCTTT	CASSADPDTEAFF
TRBV7-2	-	TRBJ1-4	-	TGTGCCAGCAGCTTAGCTCCTCGGGGTGAAAAACTGTTTTTT	CASSLAPRGEKLFF
TRBV6-5	-	TRBJ1-5	TRBD1	TGTGCCAGCAGTAGACAGGGGGCGGCCAATCAGCCCCAGCATTTT	CASSRQGAANQPQHF
TRBV18	-	TRBJ1-1	TRBD1	TGTGCCAGCTCACCAGGACAGGGGAACACTGAAGCTTTCTTT	CASSPGQGNTEAFF
TRBV11-2	-	TRBJ1-2	TRBD1	TGTGCCAGCAGCTTAAGTGGAGGGGGCGGGTATGGCTACACCTTC	CASSLSGGGGYGYTF
TRBV25-1	-	TRBJ1-4	TRBD1	TGTGCCAGCAGTGAACCAGGGGGCCGTCGGGAAAAACTGTTTTTT	CASSEPGGRREKLFF
TRBV6-5	few	TRBJ1-2	TRBD1	TGTGCCAGTGGTACAGGGGGCTATGGCTACACCTTC	CASGTGGYGYTF
TRBV28	-	TRBJ2-3	TRBD2	TGTGCCAGCAGCCGTAGCGGGGGGGCGACAGATACGCAGTATTTT	CASSRSGGATDTQYF
TRBV27	-	TRBJ1-3	-	TGTGCCAGCAGCCCAGGGACTGGAAACACCATATATTTT	CASSPGTGNTIYF
TRBV3-1/TRBV3-2	-	TRBJ1-4	TRBD1	TGTGCCAGCAGCCAGGCGGGACAGGGGAATGAAAAACTGTTTTTT	CASSQAGQGNEKLFF
TRBV12-5	-	TRBJ2-5	-	TGTGCTAGTGGTTCGAAGGAGTGGGAGACCCAGTACTTC	CASGSKEWETQYF
TRBV19	-	TRBJ1-5	-	TGTGCCAGTAACTACTTCAATCAGCCCCAGCATTTT	CASNYFNQPQHF
TRBV5-6	once	TRBJ1-6	TRBD1	TGTGCCAGCAGCTTGGAACAGGGGGATGGGTCACCCCTCCACTTT	CASSLEQGDGSPLHF
TRBV19	-	TRBJ2-3	-	TGTGCCAGTAGTAGCGGGCGGGCAGATACGCAGTATTTT	CASSSGRADTQYF
TRBV9	-	TRBJ1-4	-	TGTGCCAGCAGCGTCGTCCCGGGGGGGAACCTTGAAAAACTGTTTTTT	CASSVVPGGNLEKLFF
TRBV6-5	-	TRBJ1-2	-	TGTGCCAGCAGTTACGGCGGTGCGGGGTATGGCTACACCTTC	CASSYGGAGYGYTF
TRBV6-1	-	TRBJ1-1	-	TGTGCCAGCAGTGAAGGGGGGGGAAACACTGAAGCTTTCTTT	CASSEGGGNTEAFF
TRBV10-3	-	TRBJ1-5	TRBD1	TGTGCCATCAGTGACCCTCGACAGGGGGCGATTGAGAATCAGCCCCAGCATTTT	CAISDPRQGAIENQPQHF
TRBV29-1	-	TRBJ2-3	TRBD2	TGCAGCGTTGGCCGGGCGGGGGTCACAGATACGCAGTATTTT	CSVGRAGVTDTQYF
TRBV4-1	-	TRBJ2-1	-	TGCGCCAGCACCGGGACAACTTACAATGAGCAGTTCTTC	CASTGTTYNEQFF
TRBV25-1	-	TRBJ1-1	-	TGTGCCAGCAGTAAAGGACAGTACGGGACTGAAGCTTTCTTT	CASSKGQYGTEAFF
TRBV3-1/TRBV3-2	-	TRBJ2-3	-	TGTGCCAGCAGCCAAGTAACTAGTCCAATTGCAGATACGCAGTATTTT	CASSQVTSPIADTQYF
TRBV28	-	TRBJ1-4	-	TGTGCCAGCAGTTCCAGGGGAATTCTGTTTTTT	CASSSRGILFF
TRBV5-6	once	TRBJ2-7	-	TGTGCCAGCAGCTACCCCCCCACAGGGCCCTACGAGCAGTACTTC	CASSYPPTGPYEQYF
TRBV6-5	few	TRBJ1-5	TRBD1	TGTGCCAGCCGGGACAGAGTTTATAGCAATCAGCCCCAGCATTTT	CASRDRVYSNQPQHF